Given below is one T cell receptor beta chain in context. Its antigen is not known. This sample stems from a study of PD-1 blockade in classical Hodgkin lymphoma. Overall study results and limits: The baseline diversity of complete responders showed similarity to that of newly diagnosed patients. The study found that TCR diversity rose significantly by C4D1 in CD4+ but not CD8+ cells.

Regarding time point: cycle 4 day 1 (C4D1), after 6 weeks of nivolumab. All the patients suffered relapse after autologous stem cell transplantation, and brentuximab vedotin exposure differed. It was by magnetic negative selection that CD8+ T cells were isolated from thawed PBMCs. The protocol was immunoSEQ multiplex PCR, while the TCRdb copy is restricted to in-frame clones and leaves out a portion. The sample has more than 4,000 clones; 65% to 80% are singletons. V lost 2 bases and J lost 0, with 16 bases in between. There are 17 residues in the CDR3. Sequencing used CD8+ T cells from blood, obtained before the fourth cycle of nivolumab. The V gene is TRBV23-1, the J gene TRBJ1-2, with unresolved D. TRBV23-1 falls under the ORF class, with uncertain function. The receptor was isolated from a human donor with classical Hodgkin lymphoma. Here the CDR3 DNA reads TGCGCCAGCAGTCAAAGTAATTTCGTAAGAACTAACTATGGCTACACCTTC. It specifies CASSQSNFVRTNYGYTF.